The source of this TCR beta chain is a study of regulatory T cells. Study-wide results and caveats: In patients, unique TRB V-J pairs were restricted and V/J usage skewed, especially in Tregs. Hydrophobic residues at CDR3 positions 6 and 7 were enriched in conventional CD4+ T cells of CD3G-deficient patients.

Every patient with CD3G deficiency had evidence of autoimmunity. CD4+ cells were sorted into CD25-high CD127-low regulatory cells and CD25-low CD127-high conventional cells. Amplification used 52 TRBV primers and 13 TRBJ primers. The protocol was immunoSEQ multiplex PCR, while the TCRdb copy is restricted to in-frame clones and leaves out a portion. The sample holds nearly 30,000 clones, just under 95% seen once. Remarks on this clone: Its antigen is still unknown.

The clonotype comes from a person aged 18 to 29 with CD3G deficiency. Source material: conventional CD4+ T cells sorted from blood.

The CDR3 DNA reads as TGTGCCAGCAGCTTAACAGGGAAGGCTGATGAAAAACTGTTTTTT. Residues: CASSLTGKADEKLFF. V usage is TRBV7-9 and J usage is TRBJ1-4; D may be TRBD1 (6 bases). This CDR3 region has 15 residues. Trimming pared 2 bases from V and 6 bases from J, leaving 13 bases between. Germline V lookup: CDR1 SEHNR, CDR2 FQNEAQ (reference sequence).